These 20 T cell receptor beta chains were all obtained from the same sample, sequenced in a study of cytomegalovirus exposure and HLA in healthy donors. 13 Jbeta primers and 60 Vbeta primers were used for the PCR. Assay: immunoSEQ multiplex PCR; the TCRdb copy retains only in-frame clones and omits some. The sample yields some 180,000 clones, around three quarters seen once. The source material was PBMCs. These receptors all stem from a man aged 25-45 years in good health and CMV-seronegative.

Here the CDR3 DNA reads TGTGCCAGCAGCTTACTAGCGGGAGAGGGATACGAGCAGTACTTC. Its translation: CASSLLAGEGYEQYF. The rearrangement uses TRBV11-2 and TRBJ2-7; 10 positions agree with TRBD2. The CDR3 extends over 15 amino acids. Germline V gives CDR1 SGHAT, CDR2 FQNNGV. J gave up 4 bases and V 2 bases, and 5 bases lay outside the gene matches.

This clone turned up a few times. The V gene is TRBV10-1, the J gene TRBJ1-5; a possible D gene is TRBD1 (6 bases). The ends were cut back, 2 bases at V and 7 bases at J, with 9 bases in the middle. Germline CDR1 is WNHNN and CDR2 is SYGVQD (reference sequence). This CDR3 comprises 13 residues. The CDR3 DNA follows: TGCGCCAGCAGTGAGGACAGGCAGCAGCCCCAGCATTTT. Translating it yields CASSEDRQQPQHF.

The chain carries TRBV2 and TRBJ1-4; D not resolved. V was trimmed by 6 bases and J by 2 bases, leaving 10 bases between them. CDR3 length equals 14 residues. Germline V gives CDR1 SNHLY, CDR2 FYNNEI. The CDR3 region has the DNA TGTGCCAGCAGCGCAGGCGGGACTAATGAAAAACTGTTTTTT. Residues: CASSAGGTNEKLFF. The entire variable domain, with the rest obtained from reference TRBV2 and TRBJ1-4, is as follows: EPEVTQTPSHQVTQMGQEVILRCVPISNHLYFYWYRQILGQKVEFLVSFYNNEISEKSEIFDDQFSVERPDGSNFTLKIRSTKLEDSAMYFCASSAGGTNEKLFFGSGTQLSVL.

The chain uses TRBV27 and TRBJ2-7; TRBD2 is a possible D gene (6 bases). Germline V CDR1 and CDR2: MNHEY, SMNVEV (reference sequence). CDR3 length equals 14 residues. Trimming cost V 5 bases and J 3 bases, with 14 bases left between them. The CDR3 sequence is CASSPEGPNYEQYF. The CDR3 DNA reads as TGTGCCAGCAGTCCGGAGGGACCGAACTACGAGCAGTACTTC.

The chain combines TRBV28 with TRBJ1-3; 7 bases align to TRBD1. The CDR3 extends over 15 amino acids. Germline assignment: CDR1 MDHEN and CDR2 SYDVKM. Trimming cost V 7 bases and J 0 bases; bases outside gene matches: 6. The CDR3, as DNA: TGTGCCAGCACCCCACAGGGGACCTCTGGAAACACCATATATTTT. Protein product: CASTPQGTSGNTIYF.

This clone has more than one count but fewer than ten. This chain joins TRBV7-8 and TRBJ1-3; 9 nucleotides line up with TRBD1. Trimming cost V 2 bases and J 0 bases; bases outside gene matches: 2. CDR1 is SGHVS and CDR2 is FQNEAQ in the germline V gene. CDR3 length: 16 residues. Here the CDR3 reads CASSLPTGGSGNTIYF. The CDR3 DNA reads as TGTGCCAGCAGCTTACCGACAGGGGGCTCTGGAAACACCATATATTTT.

CDR3 nucleotides: TGTGCCAGCACTATACTAGCGGGAGGTCCCGGGGAGCTGTTTTTT. It is translated as CASTILAGGPGELFF. This chain uses TRBV2 with TRBJ2-2; 12 nucleotides align to TRBD2. The CDR3 covers 15 residues. The germline CDR1 and CDR2 sequences are SNHLY and FYNNEI. V dropped 7 bases and J dropped 6; count of bases not matched to a gene: 6.

The chain carries TRBV27 and TRBJ2-3, with TRBD2 matching 8 bases. CDR3 length equals 15 residues. Per germline, CDR1 MNHEY and CDR2 SMNVEV (reference sequence). V shed 6 bases, J shed 5 bases, and the junction held 10 bases outside the gene matches. Written as DNA, the CDR3 is TGTGCCAGCAGCCCCGGCGGGGGGAAGGAAGATACGCAGTATTTT. Protein sequence: CASSPGGGKEDTQYF.

This clone was seen repeatedly, ten times or more. J is TRBJ2-1 and V is TRBV6-1, with 7 bases that match TRBD1. The CDR3 has 15 residues. Germline trimming cut 8 bases from V and 6 bases from J; bases unmatched to any gene: 13. Germline lookup yields CDR1 MNHNS and CDR2 SASEGT. CDR3 sequence reads: CASDDRVAHRNEQFF. As DNA, the CDR3 is TGTGCCAGCGACGACAGGGTGGCACATCGCAATGAGCAGTTCTTC.

The V call is TRBV9, the J call TRBJ2-5; 13 bases are shared with TRBD2. This CDR3 has 21 amino acids. V lost 0 bases and J lost 2; bases outside the gene matches: 16. Germline V gene lookup returns CDR1 SGDLS and CDR2 YYNGEE. CDR3 sequence reads: CASSVATPGTSGAMGQETQYF. The CDR3 DNA is TGTGCCAGCAGCGTAGCTACGCCCGGGACTAGCGGGGCGATGGGTCAAGAGACCCAGTACTTC.

The V call is TRBV6-6, the J call TRBJ1-2, with D perhaps matching TRBD1 (5 bases). The germline V gene has CDR1 MNHNY and CDR2 SVGAGI (reference sequence). Trimming removed 9 bases from V and 6 bases from J, with 17 bases in between. The length of the CDR3 is 13 residues. CDR3: CASLLRETDGYTF. Written as DNA, the CDR3 is TGTGCCAGTCTCCTCAGGGAAACCGATGGCTACACCTTC.

The V call is TRBV5-1, the J call TRBJ2-7, with TRBD2 as a possible D gene (6 bases). Germline V CDR1 and CDR2: SGHRS, YFSETQ. The V and J ends lost 0 bases and 4 bases respectively, with 14 bases between them. The CDR3 is 15 amino acids. CDR3 DNA sequence: TGCGCCAGCAGCTTGGCCGGGGGAAGGGAATACGAGCAGTACTTC. This encodes CASSLAGGREYEQYF.

The chain recombines TRBV28 with TRBJ2-4, with D possibly being TRBD2 (6 bases). The CDR3 loop spans 15 amino acids. The ends were cut back, 7 bases at V and 0 bases at J, with 13 bases in the middle. Per germline, CDR1 MDHEN and CDR2 SYDVKM. DNA of the CDR3: TGTGCCAGCACCCTTGGGGGGATAGCCAAAAACATTCAGTACTTC. Its protein product is CASTLGGIAKNIQYF. Full variable domain (rest looked up from reference TRBV28 and TRBJ2-4): DVKVTQSSRYLVKRTGEKVFLECVQDMDHENMFWYRQDPGLGLRLIYFSYDVKMKEKGDIPEGYSVSREKKERFSLILESASTNQTSMYLCASTLGGIAKNIQYFGAGTRLSVL.

This clone was counted only a few times. The chain combines TRBV28 with TRBJ1-5, with TRBD1 matching 7 bases. The CDR3 loop spans 15 amino acids. The germline V gene has CDR1 MDHEN and CDR2 SYDVKM. V shed 2 bases and J 2 bases; nucleotides not matched to a gene: 3. Here the CDR3 DNA reads TGTGCCAGCAGTTTACAGGGGGTCGGCAATCAGCCCCAGCATTTT. Translation: CASSLQGVGNQPQHF.

The rearrangement uses TRBV5-4 and TRBJ2-7; maybe TRBD1 (5 bases). V lost 5 bases, J lost 6 bases, and 15 bases lay in between. The germline V gene has CDR1 SGHNT and CDR2 YYREEE (reference sequence). The CDR3 covers 13 residues. The CDR3 region is CASRKTQGTEQYF. DNA of the CDR3: TGTGCCAGCAGAAAAACCCAGGGTACCGAGCAGTACTTC. Filled out from reference TRBV5-4 and TRBJ2-7, the complete variable domain reads ETGVTQSPTHLIKTRGQQVTLRCSSQSGHNTVSWYQQALGQGPQFIFQYYREEENGRGNFPPRFSGLQFPNYSSELNVNALELDDSALYLCASRKTQGTEQYFGPGTRLTVT.

The chain employs TRBV27 and TRBJ2-5, with 14 nucleotides matching TRBD2. The CDR3 is 15 amino acids. The V and J ends lost 5 bases and 4 bases, in that order; junction bases with no gene match: 3. Germline CDR1 MNHEY, CDR2 SMNVEV (reference sequence). The CDR3 region is CASSIGLAGGETQYF. DNA for the CDR3: TGTGCCAGCAGTATAGGACTAGCGGGAGGAGAGACCCAGTACTTC.

The chain uses TRBV6-1 and TRBJ2-7; 11 nucleotides line up with TRBD2. V trimming: 8 bases; J trimming: 2 bases; junction bases outside the gene matches: 5. This CDR3 has 14 residues. The germline CDR1 and CDR2 sequences are MNHNS and SASEGT. CDR3 protein: CASLTSGSPYEQYF. The DNA of the CDR3 is TGTGCCAGCTTAACTAGCGGGAGCCCCTACGAGCAGTACTTC.

CDR3 loop: CASSNRGLYEQYF. The CDR3 nucleotides read TGTGCCAGTAGTAACAGGGGTCTCTACGAGCAGTACTTC. The chain has TRBV19 and TRBJ2-7; 7 positions agree with TRBD1. This CDR3 spans 13 amino acids. The germline CDR1 and CDR2 sequences are LNHDA and SQIVND (reference sequence). V trimming: 4 bases; J trimming: 3 bases; junction bases outside the gene matches: 3.

This chain uses TRBV5-4 with TRBJ2-1, with D perhaps TRBD1 (6 bases). The CDR3 loop spans 15 amino acids. Trimming stripped 4 bases from V and 8 bases from J, with 19 bases between. The germline gives CDR1 SGHNT, CDR2 YYREEE (reference sequence). CDR3 amino acids: CASSQSNQGTDEQFF. DNA of the CDR3: TGTGCCAGCAGCCAATCCAACCAGGGGACCGATGAGCAGTTCTTC.

This clone has just a few counts. This sequence joins TRBV19 and TRBJ1-4, with D possibly matching TRBD1 (5 bases). The CDR3 is made up of 14 amino acids. The ends were cut back, 4 bases at V and 5 bases at J, with 11 bases in the middle. Per the germline V gene, CDR1 is LNHDA and CDR2 is SQIVND (reference sequence). This CDR3 is CASSKTAINEKLFF. The DNA for the CDR3 is TGTGCCAGTAGTAAGACAGCCATCAATGAAAAACTGTTTTTT.